This T cell receptor beta chain was found in a study of T cells in Graves' hyperthyroidism and ophthalmopathy. Germline trimming cut 6 bases from V and 2 bases from J; bases unmatched to any gene: 8. The CDR3 spans 15 residues. Germline CDR1 reads MDHEN; CDR2 reads SYDVKM. Overall study findings and caveats: Ophthalmopathy was separated from stable hyperthyroidism by a 13 V-J model. Also found in blood were most expanded thyroid clonotypes above 0.001.

More than 8 ml fresh peripheral blood yielded the PBMCs. TCR beta CDR3 sequences were amplified from RNA transcripts. First-round RT-PCR targeting the TCR CDR3 was performed with the HTBI primer set. TCRdb reprocessed the multiplex PCR reads via MiXCR and lists one record per CDR3 protein. This sample has about 180,000 distinct CDR3 sequences, with about 15% found just once. On this clonotype: Antigen: not known.

The sample was blood. The V gene is TRBV28, the J gene TRBJ2-3, with 7 bases identical to TRBD1. The sequence was obtained from a woman between 45 and 65 years old with Graves' hyperthyroidism. The CDR3, as DNA: TGTGCCAGCAGCCGAGACAGGGAATACACAGATACGCAGTATTTT. Protein sequence: CASSRDREYTDTQYF.